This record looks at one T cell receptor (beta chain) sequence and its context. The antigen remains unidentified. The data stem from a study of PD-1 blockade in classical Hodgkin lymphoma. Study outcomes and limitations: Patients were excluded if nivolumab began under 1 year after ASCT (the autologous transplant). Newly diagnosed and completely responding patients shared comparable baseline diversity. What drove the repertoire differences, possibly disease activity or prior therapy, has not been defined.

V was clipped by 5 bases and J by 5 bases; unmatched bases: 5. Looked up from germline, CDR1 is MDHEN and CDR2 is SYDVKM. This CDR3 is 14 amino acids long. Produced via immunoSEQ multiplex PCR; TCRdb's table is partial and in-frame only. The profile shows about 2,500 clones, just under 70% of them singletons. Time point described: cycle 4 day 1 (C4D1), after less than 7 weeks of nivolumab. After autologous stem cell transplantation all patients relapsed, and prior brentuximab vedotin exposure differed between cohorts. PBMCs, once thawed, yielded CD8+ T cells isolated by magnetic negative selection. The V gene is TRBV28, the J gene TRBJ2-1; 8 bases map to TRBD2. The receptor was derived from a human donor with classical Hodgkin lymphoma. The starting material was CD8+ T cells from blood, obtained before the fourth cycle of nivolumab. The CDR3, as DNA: TGTGCCAGCAGTCCGGAGCGGGGGCACAATGAGCAGTTCTTC. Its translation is CASSPERGHNEQFF.